What follows describes a single T cell receptor beta chain. Its antigen is not known. Reverse transcribed after extraction, RNA yielded cDNA as the sequencing template. Only in-frame clones appear in the TCRdb table, and some are missing; sequencing was by immunoSEQ multiplex PCR. Of about 200,000 clones detected, about 56% appear once; the ten largest clones hold 4.5% to 6%. The CDR3 covers 16 residues. Germline CDR1 MGHDK, CDR2 SYGVNS. Deletions cut 7 bases from V and 3 bases from J, with 19 bases between. This entry is derived from a study of CD8+ T cells in alopecia areata. General study results and limits: Resident alphabeta T cells of normal skin are also sequenced in scalp samples.

Starting from PBMCs, sorting isolated CD4+ and CD8+ T cells. The sequenced sample was CD8+ T cells sorted from blood. The chain employs TRBV25-1 and TRBJ1-3; possible D gene TRBD1, 6 bases. This receptor was obtained from a human donor in good health. The CDR3 region has the DNA TGTGCCAGCAACCCAGGGGAGGGGGTATATGGAAACACCATATATTTT. Its translation is CASNPGEGVYGNTIYF.